Below, 17 T cell receptor beta chains from the same sample are listed, as sequenced in a study of blood T cell repertoires in COVID-19 (dated by TCRdb to about 2020). The library was built by means of the immunoSEQ multiplex PCR assay. TCRdb retrieved this table from immuneACCESS and kept in-frame rearrangements only. Not all clones are present; in checked studies, unresolved V genes account for under half, and no reason is known for the remainder. Present in this sample are about 130,000 clones, roughly 90% of which were seen just once. Less than 2.5% of the sample is in the top ten clones. Sequencing was done on a sample of peripheral blood. Every receptor here comes from a man between 70 and 80 years old with active COVID-19.

The chain links TRBV28 to TRBJ1-2; 7 nucleotides match TRBD1. The J segment lost 7 bases and the V segment lost 6 bases, leaving 11 bases of the junction unmatched. Germline loops: CDR1 MDHEN, CDR2 SYDVKM. CDR3 length: 14 amino acids. The CDR3 is CASSLGTVRTGYTF. DNA for the CDR3: TGTGCCAGCAGCTTAGGGACAGTTCGTACTGGCTACACCTTC.

This clone was recorded once. The chain carries TRBV14 and TRBJ1-6, with 7 positions matching TRBD1. The trim removed 3 bases at V and 9 bases at J, leaving 11 bases unmatched. This CDR3 contains 16 residues. The germline V gene has CDR1 SGHDN and CDR2 FVKESK. CDR3 sequence (DNA): TGTGCCAGCAGCCACAACAGGGGAAGATATGTTTCACCCCTCCACTTT. It translates to CASSHNRGRYVSPLHF.

The chain is built from TRBV7-9 and TRBJ2-2; the match to TRBD1 covers 7 bases. The CDR3 runs 16 residues. From germline, CDR1 is SEHNR and CDR2 FQNEAQ (reference sequence). V gave up 4 bases and J gave up 6 bases; unmatched junction bases: 11. This chain's CDR3 is CASSSSGQGVAGELFF. The DNA for the CDR3 is TGTGCCAGCAGCTCATCGGGCCAGGGGGTCGCCGGGGAGCTGTTTTTT.

The chain joins TRBV3-1 (or the pseudogene TRBV3-2) to TRBJ2-2; D uncertain. Germline V lookup: CDR1 LGHDT, CDR2 YNNKEL (reference sequence). The CDR3 length is 14 residues. Trimming cost V 1 base and J 7 bases, with 10 bases left between them. The CDR3 here is CASSQGEVHGELFF. The DNA of the CDR3 is TGTGCCAGCAGCCAAGGCGAAGTGCACGGGGAGCTGTTTTTT.

The chain is built from TRBV29-1 and TRBJ1-2, with no clear D. The germline V gene has CDR1 SQVTM and CDR2 ANQGSEA. The CDR3 is 15 residues long. Trimming removed 6 bases from V and 2 bases from J, with 19 bases in between. CDR3 region: CSVETSMRGNYGYTF. DNA of the CDR3: TGCAGCGTGGAAACCTCTATGCGGGGAAACTATGGCTACACCTTC.

V is TRBV5-1 and J is TRBJ2-6; D unclear. V was trimmed by 1 base and J by 0 bases, leaving 5 bases between them. Germline CDR1 SGHRS, CDR2 YFSETQ. The CDR3 extends over 15 amino acids. The DNA for the CDR3 is TGCGCCAGCAGCTTGAGGAGCTCTGGGGCCAACGTCCTGACTTTC. It yields the protein CASSLRSSGANVLTF.

V usage is TRBV28 and J usage is TRBJ2-2; 8 nucleotides line up with TRBD1. The germline CDR1 and CDR2 sequences are MDHEN and SYDVKM. The CDR3 has 15 residues. J was trimmed by 4 bases and V by 5 bases; bases with no gene match: 6. As DNA, the CDR3 is TGTGCCAGCAGTCCCCGGACAGGGTTCACCGGGGAGCTGTTTTTT. Encoded protein: CASSPRTGFTGELFF.

The chain recombines TRBV7-2 with TRBJ1-4, with D possibly being TRBD1 (5 bases). Germline-derived CDR1 and CDR2 are SGHTA and FQGNSA. Trimming pared 0 bases from V and 7 bases from J, leaving 12 bases between. The CDR3 spans 15 residues. The CDR3 is CASSLAGQGSEKLFF. CDR3 coding DNA: TGTGCCAGCAGCTTAGCCGGGCAGGGTAGTGAAAAACTGTTTTTT. The whole variable domain, filled in from reference TRBV7-2 and TRBJ1-4, reads GAGVSQSPSNKVTEKGKDVELRCDPISGHTALYWYRQSLGQGLEFLIYFQGNSAPDKSGLPSDRFSAERTGGSVSTLTIQRTQQEDSAVYLCASSLAGQGSEKLFFGSGTQLSVL.

The genes are TRBV4-3 and TRBJ2-2, with TRBD1 matching 7 bases. The CDR3 is made up of 17 amino acids. V was pared by 5 bases and J by 4 bases, with 13 bases of the junction left unmatched. Per germline, CDR1 LGHNA and CDR2 YSLEER. In DNA form, the CDR3 reads TGCGCCAGCAGCTGGGACAGCGAAAGGATAGGCACCGGGGAGCTGTTTTTT. Encoded protein: CASSWDSERIGTGELFF.

The chain links TRBV3-1 (or the pseudogene TRBV3-2) to TRBJ2-7; 7 bases line up with TRBD2. CDR1 and CDR2 from the germline V gene are LGHDT and YNNKEL (reference sequence). J was trimmed by 4 bases and V by 4 bases; bases with no gene match: 7. The CDR3 covers 14 residues. The CDR3 spells CASSPSGTLYEQYF. CDR3 DNA sequence: TGTGCCAGCAGCCCCAGCGGGACCCTATACGAGCAGTACTTC.

This chain links TRBV3-1 (or the pseudogene TRBV3-2) with TRBJ2-7; 10 nucleotides match TRBD2. This CDR3 comprises 15 residues. Per the germline V gene, CDR1 is LGHDT and CDR2 is YNNKEL (reference sequence). J lost 0 bases, V lost 5 bases, and 4 bases had no gene match. CDR3 in DNA: TGTGCCAGCAGCGGAAGCGGGAGGGCCTCCTACGAGCAGTACTTC. It codes for CASSGSGRASYEQYF.

The rearrangement joins TRBV28 to TRBJ1-6; no clear D. V dropped 4 bases and J dropped 5 bases, with 15 bases sitting between them. Per germline, CDR1 MDHEN and CDR2 SYDVKM. The CDR3 extends over 16 amino acids. CDR3 DNA sequence: TGTGCCAGCAGTTACAATTTGCGAGGGAATAATTCACCCCTCCACTTT. It codes for CASSYNLRGNNSPLHF.

V is TRBV11-2 and J is TRBJ1-3; no clear D gene. The CDR3 covers 13 residues. CDR1 and CDR2 (germline): SGHAT, FQNNGV. V lost 5 bases to trimming and J lost 2 bases, with 7 bases between them. In DNA form, the CDR3 reads TGTGCCAGCAGCCAGGTCCCTGGAAACACCATATATTTT. It codes for CASSQVPGNTIYF. Together with reference TRBV11-2 and TRBJ1-3, the CDR3 gives the full variable domain: EAGVAQSPRYKIIEKRQSVAFWCNPISGHATLYWYQQILGQGPKLLIQFQNNGVVDDSQLPKDRFSAERLKGVDSTLKIQPAKLEDSAVYLCASSQVPGNTIYFGEGSWLTVV.

This clone came up once. The rearrangement uses TRBV6-5 and TRBJ1-5, with 9 bases aligning to TRBD1. The germline V gene encodes CDR1 MNHEY and CDR2 SVGAGI. V was clipped by 5 bases and J by 5 bases; unmatched bases: 1. The CDR3 consists of 13 residues. In DNA, the CDR3 is TGTGCCAGCAGTCGGGACAGGGATCAGCCCCAGCATTTT. The encoded protein is CASSRDRDQPQHF.

The rearrangement uses TRBV18 and TRBJ1-1; perhaps TRBD1 as D (5 bases). Deletions cut 0 bases from V and 2 bases from J, with 19 bases between. There are 18 residues in the CDR3. Germline loops: CDR1 KGHSH, CDR2 LQKENI. CDR3 DNA sequence: TGTGCCAGCTCACCACCTGGTGGAGGGGTGATCTCCAACACTGAAGCTTTCTTT. This translates into CASSPPGGGVISNTEAFF. Full variable domain (missing parts from reference TRBV18 and TRBJ1-1): NAGVMQNPRHLVRRRGQEARLRCSPMKGHSHVYWYRQLPEEGLKFMVYLQKENIIDESGMPKERFSAEFPKEGPSILRIQQVVRGDSAAYFCASSPPGGGVISNTEAFFGQGTRLTVV.

The genes are TRBV5-4 and TRBJ2-3; a possible D gene is TRBD1 (6 bases). The CDR3 spans 14 residues. CDR1 and CDR2 (germline): SGHNT, YYREEE (reference sequence). V lost 0 bases, J lost 4 bases, and 9 bases lay in between. CDR3 sequence reads: CASSLVSGADTQYF. CDR3 sequence (DNA): TGTGCCAGCAGCTTGGTTTCAGGGGCAGATACGCAGTATTTT.

The chain carries TRBV24-1 and TRBJ2-3; D is unclear. There are 13 residues in the CDR3. Trimming took 3 bases from V and 6 from J, leaving 9 bases between them. The germline gives CDR1 KGHDR, CDR2 SFDVKD. The CDR3 nucleotides are TGTGCCACCAGTGATGGGCCCCGTGATACGCAGTATTTT. Translating gives CATSDGPRDTQYF.